This T cell receptor beta chain was identified in a study of cytomegalovirus exposure and HLA in healthy donors. Study-wide results and limits: Later analysis identified 16,000 or so TCR beta sequences associated with HLA alleles, using a false discovery rate threshold of 0.05.

Worth noting for this clone: Antigen: not known. A junction boundary mismatches the germline segment, possibly from a read error.

Per germline, CDR1 SSHAT and CDR2 FNYEAQ (reference sequence). CDR3 length equals 14 residues. The PCR had 60 Vbeta and 13 Jbeta primers. Using immunoSEQ multiplex PCR, the repertoire was profiled, and TCRdb retains in-frame clones only, with some absent. The sample includes about 140,000 clones, roughly 76% of them seen just once. The sequence was obtained from a woman in her thirties or forties in good health and CMV-seronegative. The genes are TRBV7-7 and TRBJ2-5; TRBD1 agrees at 7 bases. The sequencing input was PBMCs. The CDR3 protein is CASSPTGVQETQYF. Here the CDR3 DNA reads TGTGCTAGCAGCCCAACAGGGGTTCAAGAGACCCAGTACTTC.